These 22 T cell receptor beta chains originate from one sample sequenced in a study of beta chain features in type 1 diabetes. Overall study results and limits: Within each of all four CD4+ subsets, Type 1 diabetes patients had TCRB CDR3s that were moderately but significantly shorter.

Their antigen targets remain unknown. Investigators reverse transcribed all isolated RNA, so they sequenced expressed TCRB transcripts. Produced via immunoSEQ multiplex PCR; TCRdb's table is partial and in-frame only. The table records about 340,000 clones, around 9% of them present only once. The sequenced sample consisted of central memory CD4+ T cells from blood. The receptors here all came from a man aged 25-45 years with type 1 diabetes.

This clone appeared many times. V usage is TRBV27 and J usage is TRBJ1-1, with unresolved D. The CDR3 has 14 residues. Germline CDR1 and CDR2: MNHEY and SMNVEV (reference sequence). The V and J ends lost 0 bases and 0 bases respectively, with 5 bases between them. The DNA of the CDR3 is TGTGCCAGCAGTTTATCGCAGATGAACACTGAAGCTTTCTTT. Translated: CASSLSQMNTEAFF.

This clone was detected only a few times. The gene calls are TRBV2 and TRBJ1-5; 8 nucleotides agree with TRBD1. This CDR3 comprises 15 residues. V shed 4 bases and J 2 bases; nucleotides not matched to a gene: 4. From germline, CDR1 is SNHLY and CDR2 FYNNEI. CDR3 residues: CASSAMGQGNQPQHF. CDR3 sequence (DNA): TGTGCCAGCAGTGCCATGGGACAGGGCAATCAGCCCCAGCATTTT.

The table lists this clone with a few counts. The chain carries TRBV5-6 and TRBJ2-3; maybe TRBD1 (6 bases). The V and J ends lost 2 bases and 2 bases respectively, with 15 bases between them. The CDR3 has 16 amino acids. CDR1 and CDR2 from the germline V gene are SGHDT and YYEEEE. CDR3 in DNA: TGTGCCAGCAGCTTATCCGGGACATGGATCACAGATACGCAGTATTTT. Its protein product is CASSLSGTWITDTQYF.

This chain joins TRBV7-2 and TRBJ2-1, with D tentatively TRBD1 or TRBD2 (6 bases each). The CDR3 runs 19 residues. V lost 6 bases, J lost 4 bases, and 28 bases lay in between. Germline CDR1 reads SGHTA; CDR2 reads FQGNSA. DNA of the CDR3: TGTGCCAGCAGTCTTAACCCGGGGGCCGGTGGTCCTCGGTACAATGAGCAGTTCTTC. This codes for CASSLNPGAGGPRYNEQFF.

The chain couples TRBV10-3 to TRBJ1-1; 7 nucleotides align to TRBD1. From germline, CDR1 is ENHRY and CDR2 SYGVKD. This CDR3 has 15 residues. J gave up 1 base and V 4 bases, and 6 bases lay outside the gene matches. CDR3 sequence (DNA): TGTGCCATCAGTGGAGCGGGACAGACGAACACTGAAGCTTTCTTT. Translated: CAISGAGQTNTEAFF.

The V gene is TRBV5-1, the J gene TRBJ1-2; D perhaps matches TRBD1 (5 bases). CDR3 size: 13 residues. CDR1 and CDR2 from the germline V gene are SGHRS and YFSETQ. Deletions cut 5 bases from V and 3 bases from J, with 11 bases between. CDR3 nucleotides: TGCGCCAGCAGGGGGGAACTACACTATGGCTACACCTTC. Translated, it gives CASRGELHYGYTF.

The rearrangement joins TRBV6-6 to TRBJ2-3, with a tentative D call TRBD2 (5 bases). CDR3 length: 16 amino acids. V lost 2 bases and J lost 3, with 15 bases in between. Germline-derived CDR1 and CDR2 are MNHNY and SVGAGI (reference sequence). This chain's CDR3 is CASSYRAPSGTDTQYF. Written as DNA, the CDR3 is TGTGCCAGCAGTTACAGGGCCCCTTCGGGGACAGATACGCAGTATTTT.

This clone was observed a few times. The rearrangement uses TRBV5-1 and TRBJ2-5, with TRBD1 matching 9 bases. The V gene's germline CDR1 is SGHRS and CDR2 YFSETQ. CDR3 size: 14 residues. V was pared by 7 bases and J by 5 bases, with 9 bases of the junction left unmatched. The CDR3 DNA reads TGCGCCAGCGGACTCTCCGGGACAGGGGAGACCCAGTACTTC. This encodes CASGLSGTGETQYF.

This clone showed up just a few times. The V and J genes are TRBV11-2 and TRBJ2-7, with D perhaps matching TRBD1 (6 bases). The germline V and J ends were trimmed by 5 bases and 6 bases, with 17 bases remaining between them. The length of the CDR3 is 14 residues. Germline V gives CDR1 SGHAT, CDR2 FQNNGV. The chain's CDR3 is CASSRYRDSAEQYF. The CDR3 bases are TGTGCCAGCAGCCGGTACAGGGATTCCGCCGAGCAGTACTTC.

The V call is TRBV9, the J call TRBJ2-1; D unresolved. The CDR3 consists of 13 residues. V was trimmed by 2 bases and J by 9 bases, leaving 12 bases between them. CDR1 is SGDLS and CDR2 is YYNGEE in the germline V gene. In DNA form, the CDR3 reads TGTGCCAGCAGCGTTACGACATTTCGTGAGCAGTTCTTC. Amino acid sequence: CASSVTTFREQFF. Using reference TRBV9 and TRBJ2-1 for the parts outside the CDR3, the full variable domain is DSGVTQTPKHLITATGQRVTLRCSPRSGDLSVYWYQQSLDQGLQFLIQYYNGEERAKGNILERFSAQQFPDLHSELNLSSLELGDSALYFCASSVTTFREQFFGPGTRLTVL.

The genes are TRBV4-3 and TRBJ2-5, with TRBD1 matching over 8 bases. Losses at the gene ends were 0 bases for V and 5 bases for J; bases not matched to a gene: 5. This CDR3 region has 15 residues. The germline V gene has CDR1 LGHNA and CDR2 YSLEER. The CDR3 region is CASSQDPQGAETQYF. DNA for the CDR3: TGCGCCAGCAGCCAAGATCCCCAGGGGGCTGAGACCCAGTACTTC.

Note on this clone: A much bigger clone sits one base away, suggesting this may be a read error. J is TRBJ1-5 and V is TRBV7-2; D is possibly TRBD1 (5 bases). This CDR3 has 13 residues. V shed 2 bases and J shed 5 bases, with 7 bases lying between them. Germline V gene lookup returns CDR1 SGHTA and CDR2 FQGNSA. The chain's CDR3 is CASSLNRHQPQHF. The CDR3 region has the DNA TGTGCCAGCAGCTTAAACAGGCATCAGCCCCAGCATTTT. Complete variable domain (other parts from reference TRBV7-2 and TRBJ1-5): GAGVSQSPSNKVTEKGKDVELRCDPISGHTALYWYRQSLGQGLEFLIYFQGNSAPDKSGLPSDRFSAERTGGSVSTLTIQRTQQEDSAVYLCASSLNRHQPQHFGDGTRLSIL.

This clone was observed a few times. The chain's CDR3 is CASSEDQVAYNSPLHF. CDR3 DNA sequence: TGTGCCAGCAGTGAAGATCAGGTCGCCTATAATTCACCCCTCCACTTT. The V gene is TRBV2, the J gene TRBJ1-6, with unresolved D. CDR1 is SNHLY, CDR2 FYNNEI, per germline. This CDR3 contains 16 residues. V lost 1 base to trimming and J lost 2 bases, with 9 bases between them. Full variable domain (outside the CDR3, taken from reference TRBV2 and TRBJ1-6): EPEVTQTPSHQVTQMGQEVILRCVPISNHLYFYWYRQILGQKVEFLVSFYNNEISEKSEIFDDQFSVERPDGSNFTLKIRSTKLEDSAMYFCASSEDQVAYNSPLHFGNGTRLTVT.

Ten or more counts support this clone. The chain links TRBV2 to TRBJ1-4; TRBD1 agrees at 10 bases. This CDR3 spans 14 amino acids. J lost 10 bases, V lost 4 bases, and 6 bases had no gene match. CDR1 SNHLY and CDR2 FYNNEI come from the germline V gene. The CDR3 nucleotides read TGTGCCAGCAGTGGTGACAGGGGGCAAGCAAAACTGTTTTTT. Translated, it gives CASSGDRGQAKLFF.

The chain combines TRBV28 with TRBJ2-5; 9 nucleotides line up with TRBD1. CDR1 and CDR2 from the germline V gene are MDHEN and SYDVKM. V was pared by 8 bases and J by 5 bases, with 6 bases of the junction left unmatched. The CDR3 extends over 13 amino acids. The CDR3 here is CASFRTGVETQYF. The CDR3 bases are TGTGCCAGCTTCCGGACAGGGGTCGAGACCCAGTACTTC.

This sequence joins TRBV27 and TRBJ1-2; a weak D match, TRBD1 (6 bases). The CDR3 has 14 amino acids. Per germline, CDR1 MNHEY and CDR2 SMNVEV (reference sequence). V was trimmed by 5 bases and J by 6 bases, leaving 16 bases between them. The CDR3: CASSAHRALNGYTF. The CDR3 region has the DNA TGTGCCAGCAGTGCACACAGGGCTCTGAATGGCTACACCTTC.

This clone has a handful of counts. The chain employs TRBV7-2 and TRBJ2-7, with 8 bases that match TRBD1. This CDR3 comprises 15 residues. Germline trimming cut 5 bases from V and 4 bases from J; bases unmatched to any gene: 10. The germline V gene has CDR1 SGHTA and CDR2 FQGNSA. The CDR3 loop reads CASSPTTGQGYEQYF. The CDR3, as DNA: TGTGCCAGCAGCCCGACCACCGGACAGGGATACGAGCAGTACTTC. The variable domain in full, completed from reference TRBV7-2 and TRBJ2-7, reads GAGVSQSPSNKVTEKGKDVELRCDPISGHTALYWYRQSLGQGLEFLIYFQGNSAPDKSGLPSDRFSAERTGGSVSTLTIQRTQQEDSAVYLCASSPTTGQGYEQYFGPGTRLTVT.

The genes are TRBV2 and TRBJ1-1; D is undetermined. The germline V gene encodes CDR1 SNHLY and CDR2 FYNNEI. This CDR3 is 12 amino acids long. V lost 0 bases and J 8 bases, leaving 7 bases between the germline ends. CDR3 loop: CASSEAGREAFF. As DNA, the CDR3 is TGTGCCAGCAGTGAAGCGGGGAGGGAAGCTTTCTTT. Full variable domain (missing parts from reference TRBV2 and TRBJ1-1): EPEVTQTPSHQVTQMGQEVILRCVPISNHLYFYWYRQILGQKVEFLVSFYNNEISEKSEIFDDQFSVERPDGSNFTLKIRSTKLEDSAMYFCASSEAGREAFFGQGTRLTVV.

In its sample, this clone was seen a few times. Here the CDR3 DNA reads TGTGCCAGCAGTCGACAGGGGCGGAACTATGGCTACACCTTC. Its translation is CASSRQGRNYGYTF. The chain uses TRBV28 and TRBJ1-2; TRBD1 aligns across 8 bases. V gave up 5 bases and J gave up 2 bases; unmatched junction bases: 4. Germline lookup yields CDR1 MDHEN and CDR2 SYDVKM. The CDR3 runs to 14 residues.

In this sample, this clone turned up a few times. This CDR3 reads CASSVADRGSGGNTIYF. The CDR3 DNA is TGTGCCAGCAGCGTAGCCGACAGGGGGTCTGGAGGAAACACCATATATTTT. The rearrangement uses TRBV9 and TRBJ1-3; 9 bases align to TRBD1. J gave up 4 bases and V 0 bases, and 8 bases lay outside the gene matches. The germline CDR1 and CDR2 sequences are SGDLS and YYNGEE. The CDR3 sequence is 17 residues long.

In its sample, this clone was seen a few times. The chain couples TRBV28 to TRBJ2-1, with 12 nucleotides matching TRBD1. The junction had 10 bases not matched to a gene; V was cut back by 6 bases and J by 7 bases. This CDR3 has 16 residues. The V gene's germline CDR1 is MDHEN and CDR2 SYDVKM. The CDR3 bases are TGTGCCAGCAGGAAAACGGGACAGGGGGCTAAAAATGAGCAGTTCTTC. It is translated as CASRKTGQGAKNEQFF.

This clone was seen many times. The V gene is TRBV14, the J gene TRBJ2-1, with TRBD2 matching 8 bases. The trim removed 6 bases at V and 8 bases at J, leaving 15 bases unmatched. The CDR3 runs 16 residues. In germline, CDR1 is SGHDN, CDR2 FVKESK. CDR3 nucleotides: TGTGCCAGCAGTCGCCTACCGGGACTAGGCTCCGATGAGCAGTTCTTC. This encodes CASSRLPGLGSDEQFF.